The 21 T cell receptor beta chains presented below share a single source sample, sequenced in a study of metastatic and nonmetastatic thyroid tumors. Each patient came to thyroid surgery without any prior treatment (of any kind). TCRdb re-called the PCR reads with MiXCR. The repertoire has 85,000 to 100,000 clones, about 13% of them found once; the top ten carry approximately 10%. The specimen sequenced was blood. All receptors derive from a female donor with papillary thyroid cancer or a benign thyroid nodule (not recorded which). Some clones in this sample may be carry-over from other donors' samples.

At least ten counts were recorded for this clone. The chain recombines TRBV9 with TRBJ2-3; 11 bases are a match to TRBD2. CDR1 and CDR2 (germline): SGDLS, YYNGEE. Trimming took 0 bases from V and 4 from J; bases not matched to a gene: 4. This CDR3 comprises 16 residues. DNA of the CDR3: TGTGCCAGCAGCGTAGGAACTAGCGGGGGTGCAGATACGCAGTATTTT. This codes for CASSVGTSGGADTQYF.

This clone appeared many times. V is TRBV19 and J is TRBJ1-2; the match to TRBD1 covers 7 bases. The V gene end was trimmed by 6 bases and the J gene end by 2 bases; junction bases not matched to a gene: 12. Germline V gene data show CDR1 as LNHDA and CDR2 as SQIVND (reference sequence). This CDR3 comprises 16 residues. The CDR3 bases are TGTGCCAGTAGCAGGGGGGCGAGGGGCGTGAACTATGGCTACACCTTC. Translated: CASSRGARGVNYGYTF.

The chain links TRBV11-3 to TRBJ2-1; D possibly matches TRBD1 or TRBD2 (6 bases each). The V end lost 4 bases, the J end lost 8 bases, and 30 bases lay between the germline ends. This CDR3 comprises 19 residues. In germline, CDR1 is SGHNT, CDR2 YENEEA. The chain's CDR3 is CASSSAPVQGAGGLYEQFF. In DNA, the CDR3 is TGTGCCAGCAGCTCCGCACCGGTACAGGGAGCTGGAGGGCTGTATGAGCAGTTCTTC.

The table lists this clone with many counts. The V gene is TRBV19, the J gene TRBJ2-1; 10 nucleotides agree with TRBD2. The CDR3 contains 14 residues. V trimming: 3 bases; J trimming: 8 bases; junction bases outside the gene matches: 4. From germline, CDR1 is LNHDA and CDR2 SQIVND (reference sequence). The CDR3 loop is CASSISGRADEQFF. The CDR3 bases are TGTGCCAGTAGTATCAGCGGGAGGGCGGATGAGCAGTTCTTC.

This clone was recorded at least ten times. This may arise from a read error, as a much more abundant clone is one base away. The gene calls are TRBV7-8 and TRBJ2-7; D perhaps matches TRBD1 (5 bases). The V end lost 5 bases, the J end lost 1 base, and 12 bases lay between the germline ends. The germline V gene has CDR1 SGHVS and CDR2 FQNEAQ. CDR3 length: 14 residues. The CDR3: CASSQGASSYEQYF. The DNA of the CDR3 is TGTGCCAGCAGCCAGGGCGCCAGTTCCTACGAGCAGTACTTC.

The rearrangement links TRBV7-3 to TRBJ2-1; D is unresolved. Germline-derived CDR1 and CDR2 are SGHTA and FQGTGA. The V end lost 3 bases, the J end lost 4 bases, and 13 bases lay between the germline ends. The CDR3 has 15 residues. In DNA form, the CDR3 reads TGTGCCAGCAGCTTTGGCCTTGTAATGTACAATGAGCAGTTCTTC. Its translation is CASSFGLVMYNEQFF.

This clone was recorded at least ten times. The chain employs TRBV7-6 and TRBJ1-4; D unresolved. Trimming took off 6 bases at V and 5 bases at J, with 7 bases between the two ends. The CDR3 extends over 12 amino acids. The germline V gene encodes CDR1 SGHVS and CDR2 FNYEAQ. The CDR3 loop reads CASRDRNEKLFF. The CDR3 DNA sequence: TGTGCCAGCAGGGACCGGAATGAAAAACTGTTTTTT.

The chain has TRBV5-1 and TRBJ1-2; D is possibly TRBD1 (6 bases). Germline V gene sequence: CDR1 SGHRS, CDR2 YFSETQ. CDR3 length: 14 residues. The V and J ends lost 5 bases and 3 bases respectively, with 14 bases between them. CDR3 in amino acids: CASRRTAADYGYTF. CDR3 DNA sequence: TGCGCCAGCAGACGGACAGCGGCGGACTATGGCTACACCTTC.

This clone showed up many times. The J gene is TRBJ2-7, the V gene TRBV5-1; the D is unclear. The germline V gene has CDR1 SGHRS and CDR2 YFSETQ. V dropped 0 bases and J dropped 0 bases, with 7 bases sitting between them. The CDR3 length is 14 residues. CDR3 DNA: TGCGCCAGCAGCTTGGACTATCCCTCCTACGAGCAGTACTTC. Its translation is CASSLDYPSYEQYF.

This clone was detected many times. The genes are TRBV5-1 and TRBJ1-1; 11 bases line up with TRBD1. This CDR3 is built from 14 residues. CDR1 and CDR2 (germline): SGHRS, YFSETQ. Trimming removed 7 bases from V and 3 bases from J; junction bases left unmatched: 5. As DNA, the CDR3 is TGCGCCAGCGGCTGGACAGGGGGCGACACTGAAGCTTTCTTT. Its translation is CASGWTGGDTEAFF.

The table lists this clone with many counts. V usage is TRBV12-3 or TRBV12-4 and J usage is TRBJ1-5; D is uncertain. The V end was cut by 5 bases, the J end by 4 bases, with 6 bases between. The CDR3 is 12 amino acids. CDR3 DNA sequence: TGTGCCAGCAGTCCTCATAATCAGCCCCAGCATTTT. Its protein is CASSPHNQPQHF.

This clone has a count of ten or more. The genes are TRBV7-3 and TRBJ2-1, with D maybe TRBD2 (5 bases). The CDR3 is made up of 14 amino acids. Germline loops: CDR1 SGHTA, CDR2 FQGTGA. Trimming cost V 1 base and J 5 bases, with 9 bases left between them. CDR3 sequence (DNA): TGTGCCAGCAGCTTAAGTAGCGACAACAATGAGCAGTTCTTC. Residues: CASSLSSDNNEQFF.

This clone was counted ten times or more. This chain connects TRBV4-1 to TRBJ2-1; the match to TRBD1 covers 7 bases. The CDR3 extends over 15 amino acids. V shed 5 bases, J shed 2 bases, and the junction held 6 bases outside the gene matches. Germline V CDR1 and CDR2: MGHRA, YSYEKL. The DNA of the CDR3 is TGCGCCAGCAGCGTAACCGGGACAGCCTACAATGAGCAGTTCTTC. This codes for CASSVTGTAYNEQFF.

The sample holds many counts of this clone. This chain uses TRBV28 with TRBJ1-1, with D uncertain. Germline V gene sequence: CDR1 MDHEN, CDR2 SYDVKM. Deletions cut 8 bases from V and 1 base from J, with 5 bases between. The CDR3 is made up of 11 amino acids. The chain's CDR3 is CASGKNTEAFF. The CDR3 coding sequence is TGTGCCAGCGGGAAGAACACTGAAGCTTTCTTT.

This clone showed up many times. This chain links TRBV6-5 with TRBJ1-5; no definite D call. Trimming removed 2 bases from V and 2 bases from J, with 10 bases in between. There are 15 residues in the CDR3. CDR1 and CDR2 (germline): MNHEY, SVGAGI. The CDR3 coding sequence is TGTGCCAGCAGTTACATAAGGGAACGCAATCAGCCCCAGCATTTT. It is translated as CASSYIRERNQPQHF.

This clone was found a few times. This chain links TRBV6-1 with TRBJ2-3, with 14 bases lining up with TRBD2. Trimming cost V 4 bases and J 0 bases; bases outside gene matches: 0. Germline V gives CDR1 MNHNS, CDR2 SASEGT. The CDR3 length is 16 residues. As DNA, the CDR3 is TGTGCCAGCAGTGGACTAGCGGGGGGGAGCACAGATACGCAGTATTTT. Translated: CASSGLAGGSTDTQYF.

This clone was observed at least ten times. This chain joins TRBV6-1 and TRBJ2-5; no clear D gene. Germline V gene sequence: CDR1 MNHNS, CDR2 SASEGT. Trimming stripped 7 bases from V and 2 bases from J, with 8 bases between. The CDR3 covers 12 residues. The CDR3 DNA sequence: TGTGCCAGCATCGAACAGCAAGAGACCCAGTACTTC. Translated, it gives CASIEQQETQYF.

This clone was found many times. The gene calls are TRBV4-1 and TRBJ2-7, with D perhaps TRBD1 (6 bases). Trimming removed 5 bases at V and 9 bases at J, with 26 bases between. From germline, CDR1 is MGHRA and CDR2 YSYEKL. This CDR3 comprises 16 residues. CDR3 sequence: CASSLFRQAQKDGQYF. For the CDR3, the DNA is TGCGCCAGCAGCTTATTTCGACAGGCCCAAAAAGACGGGCAGTACTTC.

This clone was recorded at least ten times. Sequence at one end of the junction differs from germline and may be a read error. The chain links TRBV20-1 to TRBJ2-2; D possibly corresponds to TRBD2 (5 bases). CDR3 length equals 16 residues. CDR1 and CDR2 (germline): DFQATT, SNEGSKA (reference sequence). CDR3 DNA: TGCAGTGCAAGAGAATTCGGACTTCAGAACACCGGGGAGCTGTTTTTT. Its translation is CSAREFGLQNTGELFF.

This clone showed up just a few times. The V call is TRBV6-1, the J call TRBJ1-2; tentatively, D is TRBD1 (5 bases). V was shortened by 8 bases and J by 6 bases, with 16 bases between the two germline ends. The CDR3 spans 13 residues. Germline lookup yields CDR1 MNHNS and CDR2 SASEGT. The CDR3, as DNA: TGTGCCAGCCGGGTGGAAGCAGGGAATGGCTACACCTTC. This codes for CASRVEAGNGYTF.

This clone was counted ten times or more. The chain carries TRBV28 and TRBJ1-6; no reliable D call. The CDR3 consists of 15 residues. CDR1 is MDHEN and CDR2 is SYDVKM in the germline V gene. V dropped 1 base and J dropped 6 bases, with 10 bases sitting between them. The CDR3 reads CASSLSGYGNSPLHF. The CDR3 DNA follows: TGTGCCAGCAGTTTATCTGGGTATGGTAATTCACCCCTCCACTTT.